This T cell receptor beta chain was sequenced in a study of T cell responses to AZD1222 COVID-19 vaccine. Study-level results: Repertoires were obtained solely post-peak T cell response.

Second doses at about 4 or about 12 weeks were pooled. The germline CDR1 and CDR2 sequences are SNHLY and FYNNEI. The CDR3 extends over 13 amino acids. The junction had 7 bases not matched to a gene; V was cut back by 8 bases and J by 7 bases. This clone has a handful of counts. Its specificity is not known. Assay: immunoSEQ multiplex PCR; the TCRdb copy retains only in-frame clones and omits some. The data contain approximately 120,000 clones, 84% of them seen just once; the ten biggest clones take up 25% to 35%. The material sequenced was peripheral blood, taken 28 days after the second AZD1222 dose. The chain couples TRBV2 to TRBJ1-4, with 7 bases matching TRBD1. This clonotype was obtained from an adult who received the AZD1222 COVID-19 vaccine. In DNA form, the CDR3 reads TGTGCCAGCTCCACAGGGGATGGTGAAAAACTGTTTTTT. It is translated as CASSTGDGEKLFF.